This T cell receptor (beta chain) stems from a study of vaccination effects on CD4 cells after COVID-19. Across the study: After the second dose, samples were taken at median day 72.

Under the ViraFEST assay, PBMC were stimulated with viral peptide pools so that antigen-specific CD4+ T cells expanded. Sequencing was performed afterwards. Scientists isolated CD4+ T cells after a roughly ten-day culture period ended. Every participant took two doses of the BNT162b2 or mRNA-1273 vaccine. Each vaccine recipient was nucleocapsid antibody negative and had no prior SARS-CoV-2 infection. Concerning this clone: The target antigen is unknown.

Study-wide points: At late timepoints after vaccination, vaccine- and infection-induced clones shrank markedly.

Profiling relied on immunoSEQ multiplex PCR, and the TCRdb table lists in-frame clones only, not all of them. The data hold around 65,000 clones, with roughly 72% observed a single time. The CDR3 sequence is 17 residues long. Germline values: CDR1 LNHDA, CDR2 SQIVND (reference sequence). V lost 0 bases and J 0 bases, leaving 12 bases between the germline ends. The source was CD4+ T cells from PBMCs cultured with HCoV-229E spike peptides, collected after COVID-19 vaccination. The rearrangement uses TRBV19 and TRBJ2-1; D assignment may be TRBD1 or TRBD2 (5 bases each). The TCR originated in a human donor who received a COVID-19 vaccine. The CDR3 protein is CASSIDQGRSSYNEQFF. CDR3 DNA sequence: TGTGCCAGTAGTATAGATCAGGGACGGAGCTCCTACAATGAGCAGTTCTTC.